The clone carrying this T cell receptor beta chain was recorded at least ten times. Authors of the study amplified TCR beta CDR3 regions from RNA transcripts. The HTBI primer set served for first-round RT-PCR of the TCR CDR3. Via MiXCR, TCRdb re-called the multiplex PCR reads, giving one row per CDR3 protein. This sample has approximately 590,000 distinct CDR3 sequences, with about 15% found just once. Absent ophthalmopathy progression within 18 months defined stable Graves' hyperthyroidism. The data originate from a study of T cells in Graves' hyperthyroidism and ophthalmopathy. The CDR3 is made up of 16 amino acids. V was pared by 6 bases and J by 3 bases, with 7 bases of the junction left unmatched.

This TCR derives from a woman aged 25 to 39 with Graves' hyperthyroidism. The chain employs TRBV12-3 or TRBV12-4 and TRBJ2-2; 10 bases align to TRBD1. Sequenced: blood. The DNA of the CDR3 is TGTGCCAGCAGGAAGACGGGACAGGGGTACACCGGGGAGCTGTTTTTT. It is translated as CASRKTGQGYTGELFF.